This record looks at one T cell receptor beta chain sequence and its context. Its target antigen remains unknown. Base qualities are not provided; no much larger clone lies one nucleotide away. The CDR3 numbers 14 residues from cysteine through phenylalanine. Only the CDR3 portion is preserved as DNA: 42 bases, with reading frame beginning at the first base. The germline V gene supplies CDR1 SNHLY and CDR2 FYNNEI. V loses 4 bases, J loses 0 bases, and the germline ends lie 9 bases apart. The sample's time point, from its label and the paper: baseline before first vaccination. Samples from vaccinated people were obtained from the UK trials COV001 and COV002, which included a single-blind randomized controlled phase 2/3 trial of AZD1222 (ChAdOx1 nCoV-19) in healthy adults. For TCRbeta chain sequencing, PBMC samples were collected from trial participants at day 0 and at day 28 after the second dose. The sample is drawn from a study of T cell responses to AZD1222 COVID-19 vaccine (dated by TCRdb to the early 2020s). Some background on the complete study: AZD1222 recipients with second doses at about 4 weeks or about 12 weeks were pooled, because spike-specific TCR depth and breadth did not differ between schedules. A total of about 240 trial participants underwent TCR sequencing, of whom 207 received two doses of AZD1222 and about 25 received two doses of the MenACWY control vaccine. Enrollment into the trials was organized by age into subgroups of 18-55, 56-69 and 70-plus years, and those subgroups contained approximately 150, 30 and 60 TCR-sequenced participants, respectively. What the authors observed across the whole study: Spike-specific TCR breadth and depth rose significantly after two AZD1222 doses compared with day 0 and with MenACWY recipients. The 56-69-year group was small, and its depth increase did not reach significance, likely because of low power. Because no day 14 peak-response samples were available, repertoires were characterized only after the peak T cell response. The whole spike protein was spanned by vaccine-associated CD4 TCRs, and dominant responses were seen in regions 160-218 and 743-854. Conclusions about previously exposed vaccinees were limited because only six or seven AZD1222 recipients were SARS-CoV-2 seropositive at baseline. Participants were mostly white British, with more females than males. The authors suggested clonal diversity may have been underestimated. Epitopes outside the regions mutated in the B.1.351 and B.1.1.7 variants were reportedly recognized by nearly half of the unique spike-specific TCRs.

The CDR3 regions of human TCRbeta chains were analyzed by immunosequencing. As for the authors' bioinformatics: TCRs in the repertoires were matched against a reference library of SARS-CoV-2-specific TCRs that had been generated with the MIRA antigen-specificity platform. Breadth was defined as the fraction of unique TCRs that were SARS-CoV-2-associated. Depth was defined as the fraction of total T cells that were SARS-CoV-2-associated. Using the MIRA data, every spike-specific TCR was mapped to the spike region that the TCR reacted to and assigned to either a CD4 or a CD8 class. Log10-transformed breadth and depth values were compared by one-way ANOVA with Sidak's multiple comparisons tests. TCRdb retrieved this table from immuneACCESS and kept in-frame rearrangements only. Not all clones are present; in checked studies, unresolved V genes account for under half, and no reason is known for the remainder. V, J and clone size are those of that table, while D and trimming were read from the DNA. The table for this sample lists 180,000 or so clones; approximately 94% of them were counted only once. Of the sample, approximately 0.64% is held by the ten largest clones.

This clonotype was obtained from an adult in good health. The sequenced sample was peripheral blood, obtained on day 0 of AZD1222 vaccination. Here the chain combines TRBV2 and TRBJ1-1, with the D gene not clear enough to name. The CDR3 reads CASSVEGLNTEAFF. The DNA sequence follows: TGTGCCAGCAGTGTAGAGGGCTTGAACACTGAAGCTTTCTTT.